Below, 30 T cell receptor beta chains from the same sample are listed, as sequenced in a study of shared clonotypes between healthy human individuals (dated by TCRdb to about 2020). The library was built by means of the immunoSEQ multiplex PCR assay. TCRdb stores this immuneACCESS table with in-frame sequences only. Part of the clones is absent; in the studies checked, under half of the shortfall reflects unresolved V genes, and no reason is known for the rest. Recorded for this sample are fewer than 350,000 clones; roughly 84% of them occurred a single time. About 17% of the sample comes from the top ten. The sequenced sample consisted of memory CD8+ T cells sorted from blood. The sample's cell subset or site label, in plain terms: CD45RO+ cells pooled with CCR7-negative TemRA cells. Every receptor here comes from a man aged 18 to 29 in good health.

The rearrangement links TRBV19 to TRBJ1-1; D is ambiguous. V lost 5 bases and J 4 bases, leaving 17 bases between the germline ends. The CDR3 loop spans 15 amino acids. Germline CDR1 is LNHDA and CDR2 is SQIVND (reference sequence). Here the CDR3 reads CASSARLEGSTEAFF. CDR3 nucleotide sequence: TGTGCCAGTAGTGCTCGTCTGGAAGGGAGCACTGAAGCTTTCTTT.

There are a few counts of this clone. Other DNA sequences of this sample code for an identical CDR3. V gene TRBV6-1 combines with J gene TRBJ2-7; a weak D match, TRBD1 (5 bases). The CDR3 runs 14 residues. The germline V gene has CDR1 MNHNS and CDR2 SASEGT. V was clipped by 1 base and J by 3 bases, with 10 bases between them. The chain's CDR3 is CASSEGGRVYEQYF. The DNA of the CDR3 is TGTGCCAGCAGTGAAGGCGGCAGGGTCTACGAGCAGTACTTC.

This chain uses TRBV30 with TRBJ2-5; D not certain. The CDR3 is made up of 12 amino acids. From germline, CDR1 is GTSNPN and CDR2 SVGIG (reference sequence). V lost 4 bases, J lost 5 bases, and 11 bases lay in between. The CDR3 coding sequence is TGTGCCTGGACTGACAACGAGGAGACCCAGTACTTC. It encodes CAWTDNEETQYF.

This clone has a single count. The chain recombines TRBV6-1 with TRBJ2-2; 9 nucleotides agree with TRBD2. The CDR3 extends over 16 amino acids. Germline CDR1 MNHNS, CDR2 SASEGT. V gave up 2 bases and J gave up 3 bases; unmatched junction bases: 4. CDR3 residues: CASSEFLAGYTGELFF. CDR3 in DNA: TGTGCCAGCAGTGAATTCCTAGCGGGGTACACCGGGGAGCTGTTTTTT.

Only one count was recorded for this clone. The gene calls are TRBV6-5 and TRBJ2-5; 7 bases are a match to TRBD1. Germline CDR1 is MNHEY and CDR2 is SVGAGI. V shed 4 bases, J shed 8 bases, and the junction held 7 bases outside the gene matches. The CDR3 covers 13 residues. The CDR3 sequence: CASSWATGDTQYF. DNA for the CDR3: TGTGCCAGCAGTTGGGCAACAGGGGATACCCAGTACTTC.

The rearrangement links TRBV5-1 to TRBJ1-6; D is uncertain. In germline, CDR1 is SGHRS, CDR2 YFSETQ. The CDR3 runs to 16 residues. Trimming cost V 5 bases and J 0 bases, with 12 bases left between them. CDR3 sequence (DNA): TGCGCCAGCAGTTCGGACCTGAGCTCCTATAATTCACCCCTCCACTTT. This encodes CASSSDLSSYNSPLHF.

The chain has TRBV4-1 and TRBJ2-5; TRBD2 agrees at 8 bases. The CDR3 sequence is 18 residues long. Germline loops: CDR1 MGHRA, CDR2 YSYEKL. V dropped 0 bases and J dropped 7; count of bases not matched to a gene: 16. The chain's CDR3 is CASSQEPLGGGPLVTQYF. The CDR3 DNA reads TGCGCCAGCAGCCAAGAACCTCTCGGGGGGGGCCCTTTAGTGACCCAGTACTTC.

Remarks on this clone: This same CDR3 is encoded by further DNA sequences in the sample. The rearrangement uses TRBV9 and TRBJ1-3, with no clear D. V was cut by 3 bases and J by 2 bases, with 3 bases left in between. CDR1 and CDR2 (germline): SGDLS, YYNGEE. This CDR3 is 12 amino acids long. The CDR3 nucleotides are TGTGCCAGCAGCGCCACTGGAAACACCATATATTTT. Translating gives CASSATGNTIYF.

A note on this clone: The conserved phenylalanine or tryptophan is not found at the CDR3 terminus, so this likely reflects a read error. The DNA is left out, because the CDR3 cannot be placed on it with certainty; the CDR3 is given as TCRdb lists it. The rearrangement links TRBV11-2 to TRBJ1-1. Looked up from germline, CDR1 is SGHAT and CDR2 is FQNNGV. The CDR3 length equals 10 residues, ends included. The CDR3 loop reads CASSLGPTGR.

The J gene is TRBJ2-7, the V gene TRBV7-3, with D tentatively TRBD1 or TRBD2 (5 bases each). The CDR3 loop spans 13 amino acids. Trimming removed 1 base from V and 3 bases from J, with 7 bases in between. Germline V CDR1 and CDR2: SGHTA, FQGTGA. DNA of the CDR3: TGTGCCAGCAGCTTAAGGGGGAACTACGAGCAGTACTTC. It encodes CASSLRGNYEQYF.

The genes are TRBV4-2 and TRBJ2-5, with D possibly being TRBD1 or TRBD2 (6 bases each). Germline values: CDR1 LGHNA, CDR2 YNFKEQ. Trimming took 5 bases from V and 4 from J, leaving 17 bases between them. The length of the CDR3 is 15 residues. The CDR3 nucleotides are TGTGCCAGCAGCTATGAGGAGGGGGGAGTAGAGACCCAGTACTTC. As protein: CASSYEEGGVETQYF.

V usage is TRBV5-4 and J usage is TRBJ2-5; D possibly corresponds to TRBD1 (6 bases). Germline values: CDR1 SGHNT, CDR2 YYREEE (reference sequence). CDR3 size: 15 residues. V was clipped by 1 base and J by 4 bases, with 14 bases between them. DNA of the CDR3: TGTGCCAGCAGCTTGCTGGGGGCCGCACCAGAGACCCAGTACTTC. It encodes CASSLLGAAPETQYF.

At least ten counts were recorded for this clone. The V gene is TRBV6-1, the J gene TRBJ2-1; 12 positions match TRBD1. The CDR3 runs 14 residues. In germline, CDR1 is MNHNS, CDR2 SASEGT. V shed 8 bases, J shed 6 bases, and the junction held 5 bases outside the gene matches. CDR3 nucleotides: TGTGCCAGCGAATTGGGACAGGGGGCCAATGAGCAGTTCTTC. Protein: CASELGQGANEQFF.

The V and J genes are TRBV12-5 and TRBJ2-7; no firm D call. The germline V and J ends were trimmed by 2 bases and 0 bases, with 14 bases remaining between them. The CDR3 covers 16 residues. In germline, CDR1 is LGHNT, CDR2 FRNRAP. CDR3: CASGLPLGPSSYEQYF. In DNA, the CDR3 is TGTGCTAGTGGTTTGCCTCTCGGGCCTAGCTCCTACGAGCAGTACTTC.

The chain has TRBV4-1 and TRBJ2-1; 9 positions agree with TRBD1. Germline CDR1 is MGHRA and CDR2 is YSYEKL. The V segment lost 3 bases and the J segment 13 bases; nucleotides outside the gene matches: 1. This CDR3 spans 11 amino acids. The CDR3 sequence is CASSQGQGQFF. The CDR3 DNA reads TGCGCCAGCAGCCAGGGACAGGGTCAGTTCTTC.

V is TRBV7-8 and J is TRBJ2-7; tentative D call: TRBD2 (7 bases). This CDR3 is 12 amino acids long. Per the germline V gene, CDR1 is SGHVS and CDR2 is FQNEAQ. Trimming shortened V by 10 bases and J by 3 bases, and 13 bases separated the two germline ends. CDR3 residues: CAILGGDYEQYF. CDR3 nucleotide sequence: TGTGCCATCCTAGGGGGGGACTACGAGCAGTACTTC. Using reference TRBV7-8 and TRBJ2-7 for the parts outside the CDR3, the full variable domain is GAGVSQSPRYKVAKRGQDVALRCDPISGHVSLFWYQQALGQGPEFLTYFQNEAQLDKSGLPSDRFFAERPEGSVSTLKIQRTQQEDSAVYLCAILGGDYEQYFGPGTRLTVT.

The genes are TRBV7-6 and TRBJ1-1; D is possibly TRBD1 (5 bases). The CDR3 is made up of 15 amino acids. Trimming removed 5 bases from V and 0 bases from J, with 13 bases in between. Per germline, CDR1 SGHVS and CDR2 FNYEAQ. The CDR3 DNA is TGTGCCAGCAGCGACCCCCGGGGACTGAACACTGAAGCTTTCTTT. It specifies CASSDPRGLNTEAFF.

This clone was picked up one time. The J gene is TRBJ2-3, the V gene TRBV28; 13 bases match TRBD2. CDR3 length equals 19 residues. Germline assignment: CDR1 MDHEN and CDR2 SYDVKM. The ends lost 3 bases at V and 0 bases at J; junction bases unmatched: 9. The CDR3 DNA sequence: TGTGCCAGCAGTTTCACACTAGCGGGGGGGCCCCTTAGCACAGATACGCAGTATTTT. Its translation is CASSFTLAGGPLSTDTQYF.

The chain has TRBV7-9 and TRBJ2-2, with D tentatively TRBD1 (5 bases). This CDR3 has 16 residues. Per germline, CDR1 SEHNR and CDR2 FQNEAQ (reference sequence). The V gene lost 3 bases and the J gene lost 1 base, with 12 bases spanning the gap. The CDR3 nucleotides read TGTGCCAGCAGCTTCCGATTAGGGGTGAACACCGGGGAGCTGTTTTTT. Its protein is CASSFRLGVNTGELFF.

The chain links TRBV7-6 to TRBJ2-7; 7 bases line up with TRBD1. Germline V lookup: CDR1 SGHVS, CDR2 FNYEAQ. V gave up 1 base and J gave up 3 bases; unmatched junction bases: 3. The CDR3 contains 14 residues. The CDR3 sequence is CASSLGQGLYEQYF. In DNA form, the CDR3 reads TGTGCCAGCAGCTTAGGACAGGGCCTCTACGAGCAGTACTTC.

The DNA for the CDR3 is TGCGCCAGCAGCCAAGAAACCGGGACACCTCCCTACGAGCAGTACTTC. Its translation: CASSQETGTPPYEQYF. The rearrangement joins TRBV4-3 to TRBJ2-7; D might be TRBD1 (6 bases). Germline V gene data show CDR1 as LGHNA and CDR2 as YSLEER. V lost 0 bases and J lost 2, with 14 bases in between. CDR3 size: 16 residues.

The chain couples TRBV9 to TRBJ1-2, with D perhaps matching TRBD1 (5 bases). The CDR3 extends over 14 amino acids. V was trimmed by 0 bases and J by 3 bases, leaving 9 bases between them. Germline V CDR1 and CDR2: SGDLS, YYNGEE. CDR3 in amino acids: CASSVAIGDYGYTF. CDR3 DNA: TGTGCCAGCAGCGTAGCTATAGGGGACTATGGCTACACCTTC.

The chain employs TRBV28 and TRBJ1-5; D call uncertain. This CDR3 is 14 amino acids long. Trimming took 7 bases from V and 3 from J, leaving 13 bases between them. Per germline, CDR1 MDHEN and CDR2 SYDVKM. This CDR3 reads CASTQGRDNQPQHF. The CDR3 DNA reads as TGTGCCAGCACCCAAGGGAGGGACAATCAGCCCCAGCATTTT.

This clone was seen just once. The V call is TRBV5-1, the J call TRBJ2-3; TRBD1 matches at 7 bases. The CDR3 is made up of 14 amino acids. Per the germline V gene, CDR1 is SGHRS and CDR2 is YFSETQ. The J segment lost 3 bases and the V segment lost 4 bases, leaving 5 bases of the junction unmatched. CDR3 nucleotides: TGCGCCAGCAGCACCGGGACAGAAACAGATACGCAGTATTTT. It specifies CASSTGTETDTQYF. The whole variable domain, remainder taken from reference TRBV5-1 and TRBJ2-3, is KAGVTQTPRYLIKTRGQQVTLSCSPISGHRSVSWYQQTPGQGLQFLFEYFSETQRNKGNFPGRFSGRQFSNSRSEMNVSTLELGDSALYLCASSTGTETDTQYFGPGTRLTVL.

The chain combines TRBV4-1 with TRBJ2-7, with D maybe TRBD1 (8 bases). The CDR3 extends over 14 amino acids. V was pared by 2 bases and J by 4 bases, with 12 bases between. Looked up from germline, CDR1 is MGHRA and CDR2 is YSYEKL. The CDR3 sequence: CASSQTGGVYEQYF. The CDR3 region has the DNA TGCGCCAGCAGCCAAACAGGGGGGGTATACGAGCAGTACTTC.

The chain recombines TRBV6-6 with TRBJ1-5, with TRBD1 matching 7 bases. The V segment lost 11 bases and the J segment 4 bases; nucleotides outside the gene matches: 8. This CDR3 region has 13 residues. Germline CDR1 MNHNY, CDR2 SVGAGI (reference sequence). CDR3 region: CASGGQINQPQHF. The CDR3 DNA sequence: TGTGCCTCAGGGGGACAGATTAATCAGCCCCAGCATTTT.

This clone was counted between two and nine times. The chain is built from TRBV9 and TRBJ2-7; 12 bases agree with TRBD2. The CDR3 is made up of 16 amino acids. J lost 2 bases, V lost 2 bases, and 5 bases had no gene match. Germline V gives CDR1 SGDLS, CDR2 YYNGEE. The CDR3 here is CASSVTSGRPTYEQYF. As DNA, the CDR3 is TGTGCCAGCAGCGTTACTAGCGGGAGGCCCACCTACGAGCAGTACTTC. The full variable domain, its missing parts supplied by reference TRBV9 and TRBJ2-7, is DSGVTQTPKHLITATGQRVTLRCSPRSGDLSVYWYQQSLDQGLQFLIQYYNGEERAKGNILERFSAQQFPDLHSELNLSSLELGDSALYFCASSVTSGRPTYEQYFGPGTRLTVT.

The CDR3 nucleotides are TGTGCCAGCAGCTTCGGCTGGAGCGGGGAGAAAAACATTCAGTACTTC. Protein sequence: CASSFGWSGEKNIQYF. The chain uses TRBV5-8 and TRBJ2-4, with TRBD2 matching over 7 bases. The CDR3 consists of 16 residues. Germline V gene data show CDR1 as SGHTS and CDR2 as YDEGEE. V shed 2 bases and J 4 bases; nucleotides not matched to a gene: 9.

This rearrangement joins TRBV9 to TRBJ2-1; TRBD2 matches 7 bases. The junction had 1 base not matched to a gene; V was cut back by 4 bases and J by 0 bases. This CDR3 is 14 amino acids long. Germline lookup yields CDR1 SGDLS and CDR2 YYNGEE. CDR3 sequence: CASSRLASYNEQFF. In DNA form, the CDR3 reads TGTGCCAGCAGCCGACTAGCCTCCTACAATGAGCAGTTCTTC.

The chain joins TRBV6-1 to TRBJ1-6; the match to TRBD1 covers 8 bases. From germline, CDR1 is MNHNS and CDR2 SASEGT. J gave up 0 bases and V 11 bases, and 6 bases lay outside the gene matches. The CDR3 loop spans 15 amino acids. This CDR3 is CAATGESSYNSPLHF. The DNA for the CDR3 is TGTGCCGCGACAGGGGAAAGCTCCTATAATTCACCCCTCCACTTT.